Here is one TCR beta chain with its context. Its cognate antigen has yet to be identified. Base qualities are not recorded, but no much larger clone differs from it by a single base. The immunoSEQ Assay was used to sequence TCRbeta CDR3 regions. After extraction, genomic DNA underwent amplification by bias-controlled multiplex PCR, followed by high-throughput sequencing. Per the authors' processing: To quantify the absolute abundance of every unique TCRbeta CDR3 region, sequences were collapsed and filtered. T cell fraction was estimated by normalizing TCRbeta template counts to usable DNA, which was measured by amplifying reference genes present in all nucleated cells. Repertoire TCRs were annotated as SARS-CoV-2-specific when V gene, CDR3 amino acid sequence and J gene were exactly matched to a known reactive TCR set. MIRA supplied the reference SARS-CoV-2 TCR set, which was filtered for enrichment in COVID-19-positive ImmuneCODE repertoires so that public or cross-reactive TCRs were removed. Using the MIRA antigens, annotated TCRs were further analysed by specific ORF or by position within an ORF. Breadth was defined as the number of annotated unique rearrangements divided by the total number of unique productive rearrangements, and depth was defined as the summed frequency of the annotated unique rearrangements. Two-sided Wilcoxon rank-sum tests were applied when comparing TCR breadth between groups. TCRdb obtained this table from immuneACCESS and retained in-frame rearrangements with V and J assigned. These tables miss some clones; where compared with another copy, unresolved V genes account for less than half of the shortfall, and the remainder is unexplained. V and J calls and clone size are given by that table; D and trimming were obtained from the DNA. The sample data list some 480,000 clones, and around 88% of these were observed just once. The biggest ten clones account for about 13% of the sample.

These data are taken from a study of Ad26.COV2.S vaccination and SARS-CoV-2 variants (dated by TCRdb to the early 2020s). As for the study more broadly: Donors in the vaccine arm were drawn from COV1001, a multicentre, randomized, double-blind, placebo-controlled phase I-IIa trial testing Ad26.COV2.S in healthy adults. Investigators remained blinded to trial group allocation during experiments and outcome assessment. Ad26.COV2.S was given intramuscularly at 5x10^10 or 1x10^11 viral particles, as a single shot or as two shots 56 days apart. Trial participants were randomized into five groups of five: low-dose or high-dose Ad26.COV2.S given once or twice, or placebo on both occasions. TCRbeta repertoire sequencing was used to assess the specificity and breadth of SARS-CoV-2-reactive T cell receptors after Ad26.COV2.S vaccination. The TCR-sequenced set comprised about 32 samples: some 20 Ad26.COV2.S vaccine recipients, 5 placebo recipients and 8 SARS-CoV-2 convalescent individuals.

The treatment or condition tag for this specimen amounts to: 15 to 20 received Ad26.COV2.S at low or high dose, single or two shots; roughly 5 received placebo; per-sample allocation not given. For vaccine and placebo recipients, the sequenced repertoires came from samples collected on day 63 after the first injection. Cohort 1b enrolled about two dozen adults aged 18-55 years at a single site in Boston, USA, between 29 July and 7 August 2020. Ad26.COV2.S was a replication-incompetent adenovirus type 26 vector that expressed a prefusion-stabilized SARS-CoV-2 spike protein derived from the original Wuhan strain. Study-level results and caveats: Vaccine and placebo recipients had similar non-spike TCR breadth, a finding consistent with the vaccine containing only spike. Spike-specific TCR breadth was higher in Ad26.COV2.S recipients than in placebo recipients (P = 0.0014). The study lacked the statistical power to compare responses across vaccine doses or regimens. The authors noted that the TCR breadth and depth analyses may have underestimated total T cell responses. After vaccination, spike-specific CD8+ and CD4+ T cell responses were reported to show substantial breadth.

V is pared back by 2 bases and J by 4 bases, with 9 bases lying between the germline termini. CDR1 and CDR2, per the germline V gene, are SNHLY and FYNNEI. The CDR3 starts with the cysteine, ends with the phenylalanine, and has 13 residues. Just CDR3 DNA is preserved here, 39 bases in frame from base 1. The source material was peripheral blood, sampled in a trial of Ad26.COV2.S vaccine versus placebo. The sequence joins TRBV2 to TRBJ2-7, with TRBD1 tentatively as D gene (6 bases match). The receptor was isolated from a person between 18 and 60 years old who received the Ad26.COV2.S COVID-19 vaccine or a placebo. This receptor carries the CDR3 CASSEYRAYEQYF. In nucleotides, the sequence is TGTGCCAGCAGTGAATACAGGGCATACGAGCAGTACTTC.